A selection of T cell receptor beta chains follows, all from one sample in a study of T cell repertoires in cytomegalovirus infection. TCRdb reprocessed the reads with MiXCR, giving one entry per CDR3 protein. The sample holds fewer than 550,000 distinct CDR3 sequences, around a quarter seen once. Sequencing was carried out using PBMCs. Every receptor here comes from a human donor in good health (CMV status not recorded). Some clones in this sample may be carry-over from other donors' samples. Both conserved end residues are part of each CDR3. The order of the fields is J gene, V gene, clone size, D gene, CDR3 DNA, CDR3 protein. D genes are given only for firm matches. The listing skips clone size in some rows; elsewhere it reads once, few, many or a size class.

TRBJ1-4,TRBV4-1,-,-,TGCGCCAGCAGCCAAGATATAGGAGGGCTGAATGAAAAACTGTTTTTT,CASSQDIGGLNEKLFF
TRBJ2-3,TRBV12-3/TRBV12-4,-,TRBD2,TGTGCCAGCAGCACCCCGGGACTAGCGACCGATACGCAGTATTTT,CASSTPGLATDTQYF
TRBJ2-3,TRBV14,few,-,TGTGCCAGCAGCCAATATGTCACAATGCCGCAGTATTTT,CASSQYVTMPQYF
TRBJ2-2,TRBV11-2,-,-,TGTGCCAGCAGCTTGGGGGTTTCCGGGGAGCTGTTTTTT,CASSLGVSGELFF
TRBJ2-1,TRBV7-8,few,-,TGTGCCAGCAGGGGCGGGGACAATGAGCAGTTCTTC,CASRGGDNEQFF
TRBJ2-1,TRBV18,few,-,TGTGCCAGCTCACCTCCGGCGCGGAGGGCATATGAGCAGTTCTTC,CASSPPARRAYEQFF
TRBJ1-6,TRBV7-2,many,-,TGTGCCAGCAGCTTAAGGGTTTCGCTCAGTAATTCACCCCTCCACTTT,CASSLRVSLSNSPLHF
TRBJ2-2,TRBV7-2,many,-,TGTGCCAGCAGCTTACGGGGACTGGGGGAGCTGTTTTTT,CASSLRGLGELFF
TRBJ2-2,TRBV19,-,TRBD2,TGTGCCAGTAGTATTCTCGGGGGGACTGGGGACGGGGAGCTGTTTTTT,CASSILGGTGDGELFF
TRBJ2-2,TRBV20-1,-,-,TGCAGTGCTAGAGACAGGGTTCGGAACACCGGGGAGCTGTTTTTT,CSARDRVRNTGELFF
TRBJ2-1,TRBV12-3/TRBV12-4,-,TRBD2,TGTGCCAGCAGTTTCGGTTCTAGCGGGATGGGGGTGGGCGAGCAGTTCTTC,CASSFGSSGMGVGEQFF
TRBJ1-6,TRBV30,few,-,TGTGCCTGGACATACAGGGCCCGAAATAATTCACCCCTCCACTTT,CAWTYRARNNSPLHF
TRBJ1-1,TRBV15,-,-,TGTGCCACCAGCAGACCACTTCCGGGGGGTCGTATCACTGAAGCTTTCTTT,CATSRPLPGGRITEAFF
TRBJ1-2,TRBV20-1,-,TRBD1,TGCAGTGCTCTCAGGGGGCTCGAGGGTGGCTACACCTTC,CSALRGLEGGYTF
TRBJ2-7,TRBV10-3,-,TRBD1,TGTGCCATCGGGACAGGTAACGAGCAGTACTTC,CAIGTGNEQYF
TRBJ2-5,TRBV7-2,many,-,TGTGCCAGCAGCGTCCCATTGGTGCAAGAGACCCAGTACTTC,CASSVPLVQETQYF
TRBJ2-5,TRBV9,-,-,TGTGCCAGCAGCGTAGCACTAGCAGGCGAGACCCAGTACTTC,CASSVALAGETQYF
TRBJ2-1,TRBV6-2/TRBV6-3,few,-,TGTGCCAGCAGAACGGGTGTGGGCAATGAGCAGTTCTTC,CASRTGVGNEQFF
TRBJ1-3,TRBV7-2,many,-,TGTGCCAGCAGCTTAGGAGCCTCTGGAAACACCATATATTTT,CASSLGASGNTIYF
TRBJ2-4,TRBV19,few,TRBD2,TGTGCCAGTAGTAGGGACTCCGGGACTAGCGGGGTTTTTACCAAAAACATTCAGTACTTC,CASSRDSGTSGVFTKNIQYF
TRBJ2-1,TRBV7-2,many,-,TGTGCCAGCAGCTTTCTTACAGGGCAAAAGATCAATGAGCAGTTCTTC,CASSFLTGQKINEQFF
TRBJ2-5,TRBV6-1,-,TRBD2,TGTGCCAGCGCCCGTAGCGGGAGAAACGATGAGACCCAGTACTTC,CASARSGRNDETQYF
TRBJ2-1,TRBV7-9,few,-,TGTGCCAGCAGCACCAGGGATGAGCAGTTCTTC,CASSTRDEQFF
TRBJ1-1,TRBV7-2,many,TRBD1,TGTGCCAGCAGCCCCGCTGGACAGGGGGGATTTAGGGCTTTCTTT,CASSPAGQGGFRAFF
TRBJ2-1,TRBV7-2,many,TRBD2,TGTGCCAGCAGCTTCCCCCCCCTAGCGGGATACAATGAGCAGTTCTTC,CASSFPPLAGYNEQFF
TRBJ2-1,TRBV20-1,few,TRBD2,TGCAGTGCTAGCGGGAGGGCCGGATCCTACAATGAGCAGTTCTTC,CSASGRAGSYNEQFF
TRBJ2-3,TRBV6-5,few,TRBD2,TGTGCCAGCAAACTAGCGGGAAAGGCAGATACGCAGTATTTT,CASKLAGKADTQYF
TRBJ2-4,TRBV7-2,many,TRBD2,TGTGCCAGCAGCTCAATAGCGGGAGCCGGCGGGGGAGCCAAAAACATTCAGTACTTC,CASSSIAGAGGGAKNIQYF
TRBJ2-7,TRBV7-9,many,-,TGTGCCAGCAGCCTGAGCCTTGGCTCCTACGAGCAGTACTTC,CASSLSLGSYEQYF
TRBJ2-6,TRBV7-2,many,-,TGTGCCAGCAGCATACCAGGGTCTGGGGCCAACGTCCTGACTTTC,CASSIPGSGANVLTF
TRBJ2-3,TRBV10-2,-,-,TGCGCCAGCCTGCCCGGGGGACAGCCCCACACAGATACGCAGTATTTT,CASLPGGQPHTDTQYF
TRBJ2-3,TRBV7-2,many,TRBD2,TGTGCCAGCAGCCTTATAGCGGGAGCAGATACGCAGTATTTT,CASSLIAGADTQYF
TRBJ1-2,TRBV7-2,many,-,TGTGCCAGCAGTTCCGGAGGGGGGCTTGGCGGCTACACCTTC,CASSSGGGLGGYTF
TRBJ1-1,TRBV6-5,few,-,TGTGCCAGCAGTTACTCCCTGATTTTGAACACTGAAGCTTTCTTT,CASSYSLILNTEAFF
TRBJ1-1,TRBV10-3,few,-,TGTGCCATCAGTGAGACGGGACGAACTGAAGCTTTCTTT,CAISETGRTEAFF
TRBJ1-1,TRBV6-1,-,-,TGTGCCAGCAGTGTCTGGGGACTTCGGGACACTGAAGCTTTCTTT,CASSVWGLRDTEAFF
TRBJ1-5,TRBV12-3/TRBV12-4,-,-,TGTGCCAGCAGTTTACGGCAGTATAGCAATCAGCCCCAGCATTTT,CASSLRQYSNQPQHF
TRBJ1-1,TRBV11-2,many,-,TGTGCCAGCAGCTTTGTCTGGGGCGGGGGGCTCACTGAAGCTTTCTTT,CASSFVWGGGLTEAFF
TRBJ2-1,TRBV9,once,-,TGTGCCAGCAGCGTAGGAGGCGGGGCATATGAGCAGTTCTTC,CASSVGGGAYEQFF
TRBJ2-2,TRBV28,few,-,TGTGCCAGCAGTTTAGCCAGGACAGTAGGGGAGCTGTTTTTT,CASSLARTVGELFF